This T cell receptor beta chain appears in the sequencing data of a study of cytomegalovirus exposure and HLA in healthy donors. Study-wide points: The authors later found HLA-associated TCR beta chains more clonally expanded than equally common others. High sensitivity and specificity were reportedly achieved when the classifier diagnosed cytomegalovirus status.

Unrecorded immune exposure was likely among donors, who were nominally healthy when sampled. A note on this clone: Its antigen is still unknown.

The primer mix had 60 Vbeta and 13 Jbeta primers. Some clones are missing from TCRdb's copy, which holds only in-frame ones; the method was immunoSEQ multiplex PCR. The sample consists of more than 65,000 clones, roughly 78% of them appearing once. This CDR3 has 16 residues. Germline CDR1 and CDR2: MDHEN and SYDVKM. Trimming cost V 5 bases and J 0 bases; bases outside gene matches: 4. This sequence was found in a young man in good health and CMV-seronegative. Sequencing was done on a sample of PBMCs. This chain links TRBV28 with TRBJ2-1; 10 bases are shared with TRBD2. The CDR3 sequence is CASSSLAGGSYNEQFF. In DNA form, the CDR3 reads TGTGCCAGCAGTAGTTTAGCGGGAGGCTCCTACAATGAGCAGTTCTTC.